The 26 T cell receptor beta chains listed next were all sequenced from one sample in a study of T cells expressing NK-cell markers. Each CDR3 protein gets one entry in TCRdb, which reprocessed the 5' RACE reads and gives no DNA. This listing includes over 100,000 distinct CDR3 sequences. The sample taken for sequencing was blood T cells: a sorted CD56 or NKG2C T cell subset, CD4+ or CD8+ T cells, or bulk PBMC T cells (not recorded which). The origin of the receptors is a woman between 18 and 70 years old in good health.

The J gene is TRBJ2-1, the V gene TRBV28; with no DNA, the TCRdb D assignment of TRBD2 cannot be verified. The CDR3 is 16 amino acids. Germline CDR1 and CDR2: MDHEN and SYDVKM. This chain's CDR3 is CASSPTTSGVSDEQFF.

V gene TRBV20-1 combines with J gene TRBJ2-3. Germline assignment: CDR1 DFQATT and CDR2 SNEGSKA (reference sequence). This CDR3 spans 14 amino acids. The chain's CDR3 is CSATTYSSTDTQYF.

The chain's CDR3 is CASVTFSGGDTEAFF. The gene calls are TRBV7-8 and TRBJ1-1; the TCRdb call, TRBD1, lacks DNA for checking. Germline V gene sequence: CDR1 SGHVS, CDR2 FQNEAQ. This CDR3 region has 15 residues. The entire variable domain, with the rest obtained from reference TRBV7-8 and TRBJ1-1, is as follows: GAGVSQSPRYKVAKRGQDVALRCDPISGHVSLFWYQQALGQGPEFLTYFQNEAQLDKSGLPSDRFFAERPEGSVSTLKIQRTQQEDSAVYLCASVTFSGGDTEAFFGQGTRLTVV.

This sequence joins TRBV28 and TRBJ2-7; checking the TCRdb D call of TRBD2 is not possible without DNA. CDR3 length equals 14 residues. Germline loops: CDR1 MDHEN, CDR2 SYDVKM. CDR3 in amino acids: CASSPREKAHEQYF.

This chain joins TRBV19 and TRBJ2-1; TCRdb designates TRBD2, a call that cannot be tested without DNA. The CDR3 is made up of 14 amino acids. Germline-derived CDR1 and CDR2 are LNHDA and SQIVND (reference sequence). The chain's CDR3 is CASSIGGTSNEQFF.

The chain is built from TRBV6-2 or TRBV6-3 and TRBJ2-1; the D call from TCRdb, TRBD2, cannot be confirmed without DNA. The CDR3 extends over 13 amino acids. The V gene's germline CDR1 is MNHEY and CDR2 SVGEGT. The CDR3 region is CASSGSEYNEQFF.

The J gene is TRBJ2-7, the V gene TRBV6-2 or TRBV6-3. This CDR3 is built from 14 residues. The germline V gene has CDR1 MNHEY and CDR2 SVGEGT. The CDR3 is CASSTGADVYEQYF.

The chain couples TRBV6-1 to TRBJ2-5; as DNA is missing, the TRBD1 call by TCRdb cannot be tested. CDR1 is MNHNS, CDR2 SASEGT, per germline. CDR3 size: 14 residues. The CDR3 spells CASSSGDPSETQYF.

The chain couples TRBV20-1 to TRBJ1-2; the TCRdb D gene call, TRBD1, has no DNA to confirm it. The CDR3 extends over 14 amino acids. Germline CDR1 is DFQATT and CDR2 is SNEGSKA (reference sequence). This chain's CDR3 is CSASGDGPNYGYTF.

The chain uses TRBV6-5 and TRBJ1-5; the TCRdb D gene call, TRBD1, has no DNA to confirm it. The CDR3 spans 14 residues. Germline-derived CDR1 and CDR2 are MNHEY and SVGAGI. CDR3 amino acids: CASSYRGIEQPQHF.

V usage is TRBV6-2 or TRBV6-3 and J usage is TRBJ2-5; without DNA, the TCRdb call of TRBD2 cannot be checked. This CDR3 is built from 13 residues. Germline assignment: CDR1 MNHEY and CDR2 SVGEGT. This CDR3 reads CASSLAVWKTQYF.

This clonotype is deemed large by its frequency. The genes are TRBV4-3 and TRBJ2-3; there is no DNA to check the TCRdb D call of TRBD1. Germline V gene data show CDR1 as LGHNA and CDR2 as YSLEER. The CDR3 loop spans 16 amino acids. CDR3 sequence reads: CASSQDLGGPTDTQYF.

The CDR3 loop reads CASSLSAQEMLSYEQYF. The chain combines TRBV12-3 or TRBV12-4 with TRBJ2-7. The CDR3 is made up of 17 amino acids.

This rearrangement joins TRBV7-3 to TRBJ2-3. Looked up from germline, CDR1 is SGHTA and CDR2 is FQGTGA. The length of the CDR3 is 16 residues. The CDR3 protein is CASSLGLGSSTDTQYF.

This chain joins TRBV29-1 and TRBJ2-1; TCRdb selects TRBD1, and the lack of DNA leaves this call unchecked. CDR3 size: 18 residues. The V gene's germline CDR1 is SQVTM and CDR2 ANQGSEA. The chain's CDR3 is CSVEPPGTGRFKHDEQFF.

The chain joins TRBV7-9 to TRBJ2-5. Per the germline V gene, CDR1 is SEHNR and CDR2 is FQNEAQ (reference sequence). The CDR3 extends over 13 amino acids. This CDR3 reads CASSLTMEETQYF.

The rearrangement uses TRBV6-2 or TRBV6-3 and TRBJ2-5; the TCRdb call, TRBD1, lacks DNA for checking. Germline CDR1 is MNHEY and CDR2 is SVGEGT. This CDR3 has 15 residues. CDR3 residues: CASSETSGIQETQYF.

The J gene is TRBJ2-1, the V gene TRBV30; TCRdb designates TRBD2, a call that cannot be tested without DNA. The germline gives CDR1 GTSNPN, CDR2 SVGIG (reference sequence). This CDR3 region has 14 residues. The CDR3 sequence is CAWSGSGSYNEQFF.

This rearrangement joins TRBV10-2 to TRBJ2-4. This CDR3 is built from 14 residues. Germline V CDR1 and CDR2: WSHSY, SAAADI. CDR3 loop: CASMSGMDGNIQYF.

The CDR3 protein is CASSLSASSYEQYF. V usage is TRBV7-3 and J usage is TRBJ2-7. CDR1 and CDR2 from the germline V gene are SGHTA and FQGTGA. This CDR3 is 14 amino acids long.

V gene TRBV27 combines with J gene TRBJ2-3; as DNA is missing, the TRBD1 call by TCRdb cannot be tested. Germline CDR1 and CDR2: MNHEY and SMNVEV (reference sequence). The CDR3 spans 15 residues. CDR3 region: CASSLTWSQTDTQYF.

The chain is built from TRBV20-1 and TRBJ2-7; TCRdb gives TRBD2 as the D gene, but with no DNA this cannot be confirmed. The germline V gene has CDR1 DFQATT and CDR2 SNEGSKA (reference sequence). The CDR3 loop spans 14 amino acids. The CDR3: CSAEGLAATYEQYF.

The V and J genes are TRBV7-2 and TRBJ2-3; TCRdb names TRBD2, which stays unverified in the absence of DNA. Germline lookup yields CDR1 SGHTA and CDR2 FQGNSA. The CDR3 is 16 residues long. This chain's CDR3 is CASSTTAGRNTDTQYF. The entire variable domain, with the rest obtained from reference TRBV7-2 and TRBJ2-3, is as follows: GAGVSQSPSNKVTEKGKDVELRCDPISGHTALYWYRQSLGQGLEFLIYFQGNSAPDKSGLPSDRFSAERTGGSVSTLTIQRTQQEDSAVYLCASSTTAGRNTDTQYFGPGTRLTVL.

The chain combines TRBV6-4 with TRBJ2-2; TCRdb lists TRBD2, though no DNA is available to test this call. The CDR3 totals 13 residues. Germline values: CDR1 MRHNA, CDR2 SNTAGT. CDR3 residues: CASRDYNTGELFF.

CDR3 protein: CASSPQGLTYEQYF. The genes are TRBV5-1 and TRBJ2-7; TCRdb returns TRBD2, unconfirmable since there is no DNA. The germline V gene encodes CDR1 SGHRS and CDR2 YFSETQ. This CDR3 contains 14 residues.

The chain links TRBV19 to TRBJ2-1. CDR3 length equals 15 residues. Germline CDR1 and CDR2: LNHDA and SQIVND (reference sequence). CDR3: CASSIFSTHYNEQFF.